This TCR beta chain was obtained from a study of OX40 agonist ivuxolimab in advanced cancers. Across the whole study: As their treatment, patients were administered ivuxolimab, an agonistic anti-OX40 (CD134) antibody. Ivuxolimab, which patients received intravenously every 2 weeks, was dosed at 0.01 to 10 mg/kg. In three patients, partial responses were observed, one with hepatocellular carcinoma and two with cutaneous melanoma. Regarding the study as a whole: Low normalized T-cell clonal expansion was also seen in some nonresponders.

With regard to this clone: Its antigen remains unidentified.

Method: immunoSEQ multiplex PCR; TCRdb's copy keeps in-frame clones and lacks some. The sample lists approximately 79,000 clones; over 80% were seen once. The CDR3 covers 16 residues. Trimming removed 3 bases from V and 9 bases from J; junction bases left unmatched: 14. The V gene's germline CDR1 is SGHNT and CDR2 YYREEE (reference sequence). The chain is built from TRBV5-4 and TRBJ2-1; TRBD2 agrees at 8 bases. This TCR came from an adult with an advanced solid tumor such as melanoma, head and neck, liver or kidney cancer. Sequenced material: CD4+ or CD8+ T cells sorted from blood, taken in a trial of the OX40 agonist ivuxolimab. The CDR3 here is CASSYSGTRAISEQFF. The CDR3 DNA is TGTGCCAGCAGCTATTCCGGGACTAGGGCAATTAGTGAGCAGTTCTTC.